The clone carrying this T cell receptor (beta chain) came up once. This sample is part of a study of technical replicates of blood from a few donors. The CDR3 sequence is 17 residues long. In germline, CDR1 is SGDLS, CDR2 YYNGEE. Unmatched junction bases numbered 13, after V lost 4 bases and J lost 5 bases. Method: immunoSEQ multiplex PCR; TCRdb's copy keeps in-frame clones and lacks some. Here the sample spans 65,000 to 90,000 clones, under 99% being singletons. V usage is TRBV9 and J usage is TRBJ2-1; 9 bases fit TRBD2. Sequencing was performed on T cells isolated from PBMCs. The source is a human donor in good health. The DNA of the CDR3 is TGTGCCAGCAGCCCACGCCCCCAGCGGGAGGTCCACAATGAGCAGTTCTTC. The encoded protein is CASSPRPQREVHNEQFF. The entire variable domain, with the rest obtained from reference TRBV9 and TRBJ2-1, is as follows: DSGVTQTPKHLITATGQRVTLRCSPRSGDLSVYWYQQSLDQGLQFLIQYYNGEERAKGNILERFSAQQFPDLHSELNLSSLELGDSALYFCASSPRPQREVHNEQFFGPGTRLTVL.